A selection of T cell receptor beta chains follows, all from one sample in a study of blood T cell repertoires in COVID-19. Only in-frame clones appear in the TCRdb table, and some are missing; sequencing was by immunoSEQ multiplex PCR. This sample carries a few hundred thousand clones, about nine tenths of them seen once, and the ten largest clones take over 3.5%. The material sequenced was PBMCs or T cells enriched from blood (not recorded which). All receptors derive from a young man who had recovered from COVID-19. The CDR3 runs from the conserved cysteine through the conserved F or W. Fields, in order: CDR3 length, V gene, J gene, clone size, D gene, CDR3 protein, CDR3 DNA. D genes are given only for firm matches. Only some rows state a clone size, as once, few, many or a class for expanded clones.

>16|TRBV7-8|TRBJ1-4|.|TRBD1
CASSSATGAPNEKLFF
TGTGCCAGCAGCTCCGCGACAGGGGCACCTAATGAAAAACTGTTTTTT
>12|TRBV3-1/TRBV3-2|TRBJ2-5|.|.
CASSYAGETQYF
TGTGCCAGCAGCTACGCAGGGGAGACCCAGTACTTC
>15|TRBV5-1|TRBJ1-3|.|TRBD1
CASSLGTGVGNTIYF
TGCGCCAGCAGCTTGGGGACAGGGGTCGGAAACACCATATATTTT
>17|TRBV24-1|TRBJ2-3|.|.
CATSSREQGVRTDTQYF
TGTGCCACCAGTTCACGTGAGCAGGGTGTTCGCACAGATACGCAGTATTTT
>10|TRBV11-2|TRBJ2-7|.|.
CASGQHEQYF
TGTGCCAGCGGACAGCACGAGCAGTACTTC
>14|TRBV19|TRBJ2-1|.|TRBD2
CATLRVAGANEQFF
TGTGCCACACTACGGGTAGCGGGAGCCAATGAGCAGTTCTTC
>14|TRBV4-1|TRBJ1-5|few|TRBD1
CASSVGQGHQPQHF
TGCGCCAGCAGCGTCGGACAGGGCCACCAGCCCCAGCATTTT
>17|TRBV4-1|TRBJ1-6|.|.
CASSQEPAGSYNSPLHF
TGCGCCAGCAGCCAAGAGCCCGCCGGCTCCTATAATTCACCCCTCCACTTT
>13|TRBV2|TRBJ2-5|.|.
CASSGDRQETQYF
TGTGCCAGCAGTGGTGACAGACAAGAGACCCAGTACTTC
>15|TRBV21-1|TRBJ2-7|.|.
CASSHVSLWPCEQYF
TGTGCCAGCAGCCACGTGTCCCTCTGGCCCTGTGAGCAGTACTTC